This T cell receptor beta chain was recorded in a study of CD8 T cells in ankylosing spondylitis. Note on this clonotype: What it recognizes is unknown.

The authors made TCR beta libraries by quantitative 5'-RACE with molecular barcodes. From the 5' RACE reads, TCRdb called clonotypes with MiXCR, one entry per CDR3 protein. The sample records approximately 140,000 distinct CDR3 sequences, roughly 44% being singletons. The study's findings and limits: There was reportedly significant enrichment of clones that were disease-linked in matched ankylosing spondylitis synovial fluid. A subset of motif variants has previously been described in the synovial fluid and blood of reactive arthritis. Disease-linked clones bore a CD8+ phenotype and were relatively rare in peripheral blood.

The sequence came from a male donor with ankylosing spondylitis. Sequenced sample: synovial fluid, either unsorted or a sorted T cell fraction (not recorded which).

Written as DNA, the CDR3 is TGCGCCAGCAGTGAGGGGGACCGAGGCGTCGGGGAGCTGTTTTTT. Translation gives CASSEGDRGVGELFF. This chain links TRBV10-1 with TRBJ2-2; D possibly uses TRBD1 or TRBD2 (5 bases each). The CDR3 has 15 residues. The ends were cut back, 2 bases at V and 7 bases at J, with 14 bases in the middle. The germline CDR1 and CDR2 sequences are WNHNN and SYGVQD (reference sequence).